This TCR beta chain was captured in a study of cytomegalovirus exposure and HLA in healthy donors. The PCR used 60 Vbeta and 13 Jbeta primers. Profiled with immunoSEQ multiplex PCR; TCRdb holds only in-frame clones, not every one. Among approximately 120,000 clones listed, 75% to 80% were seen once. Germline V gene sequence: CDR1 MNHNS, CDR2 SASEGT. The V end lost 0 bases, the J end lost 3 bases, and 12 bases lay between the germline ends. The CDR3 covers 15 residues. Specimen: PBMCs. The clonotype comes from a man in his forties or fifties in good health and CMV-seronegative. The chain is built from TRBV6-1 and TRBJ2-7; the D gene is possibly TRBD1 (5 bases). DNA for the CDR3: TGTGCCAGCAGTGAAGCTAGACAGAGTAGCTACGAGCAGTACTTC. This translates into CASSEARQSSYEQYF.